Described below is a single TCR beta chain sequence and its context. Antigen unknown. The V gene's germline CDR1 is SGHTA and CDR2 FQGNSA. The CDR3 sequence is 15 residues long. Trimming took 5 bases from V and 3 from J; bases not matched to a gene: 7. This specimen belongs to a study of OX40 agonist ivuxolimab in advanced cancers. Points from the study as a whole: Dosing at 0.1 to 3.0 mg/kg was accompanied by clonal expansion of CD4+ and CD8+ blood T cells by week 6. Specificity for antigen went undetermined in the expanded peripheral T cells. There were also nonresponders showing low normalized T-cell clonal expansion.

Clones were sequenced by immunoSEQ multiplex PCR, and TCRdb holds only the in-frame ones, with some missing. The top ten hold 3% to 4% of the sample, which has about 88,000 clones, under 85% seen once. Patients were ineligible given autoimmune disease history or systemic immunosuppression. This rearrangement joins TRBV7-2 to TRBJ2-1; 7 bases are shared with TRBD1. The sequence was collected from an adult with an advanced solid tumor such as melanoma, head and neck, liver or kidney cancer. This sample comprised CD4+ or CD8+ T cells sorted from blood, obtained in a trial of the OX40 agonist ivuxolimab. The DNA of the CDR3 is TGTGCCAGCAGCACTCCGGGACAGCACTACAATGAGCAGTTCTTC. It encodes CASSTPGQHYNEQFF. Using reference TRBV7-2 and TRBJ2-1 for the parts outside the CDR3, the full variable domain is GAGVSQSPSNKVTEKGKDVELRCDPISGHTALYWYRQSLGQGLEFLIYFQGNSAPDKSGLPSDRFSAERTGGSVSTLTIQRTQQEDSAVYLCASSTPGQHYNEQFFGPGTRLTVL.